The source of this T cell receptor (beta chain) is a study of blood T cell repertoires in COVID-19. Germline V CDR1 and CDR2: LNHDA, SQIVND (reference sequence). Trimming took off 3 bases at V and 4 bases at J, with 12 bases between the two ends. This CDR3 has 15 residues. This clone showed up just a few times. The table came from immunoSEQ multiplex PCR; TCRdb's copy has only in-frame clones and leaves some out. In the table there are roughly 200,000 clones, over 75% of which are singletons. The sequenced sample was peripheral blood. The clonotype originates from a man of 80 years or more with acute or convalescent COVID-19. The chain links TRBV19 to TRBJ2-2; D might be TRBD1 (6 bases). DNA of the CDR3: TGTGCCAGTAGTATTGACAGGCGACTCACCGGGGAGCTGTTTTTT. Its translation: CASSIDRRLTGELFF.